This T cell receptor beta chain was retrieved from a study of CD8 T cells in Susac syndrome. TCR beta from blood CD8+ and CD4+ T cells was sequenced. General observations from the study: Only a relatively small number of individuals were included in the TCR sequencing and HLA analysis.

Between the trimmed V and J ends, which lost 0 bases and 5 bases, there was a span of 1 base. This CDR3 is built from 11 residues. Reverse transcription of 0.5 to 1 ug RNA was performed with random hexamers. Amplification of TCR beta CDR3 was carried out by immunoSEQ multiplex PCR, which covered 54 Vbeta and 13 Jbeta segments. One entry per CDR3 protein, called by TCRdb with MiXCR from the immunoSEQ multiplex PCR reads. Of 65,000 to 90,000 distinct CDR3 sequences in the sample, just under 95% were seen once. As for this clonotype: Its antigen is not known.

The rearrangement uses TRBV23-1 and TRBJ1-2, with D unresolved. TRBV23-1 is placed among ORFs of uncertain function. Sequenced input: CD8+ T cells from PBMCs. The receptor comes from a human donor with multiple sclerosis. CDR3 bases: TGCGCCAGCAGTCAATCGTATGGCTACACCTTC. Translation gives CASSQSYGYTF.